This T cell receptor beta chain was identified in a study of CD8 T cells in Susac syndrome. High-throughput TCR beta sequencing covered peripheral CD8+ and CD4+ T cells. The CD8+ and CD4+ T cells were negatively isolated, with the TEMRA cells enriched by FACS. Germline loops: CDR1 DFQATT, CDR2 SNEGSKA (reference sequence). The CDR3 runs 15 residues. The trim removed 6 bases at V and 10 bases at J, leaving 16 bases unmatched. A quantity of about 0.45 to 1 ug RNA underwent reverse transcription using random hexamers. TCRdb re-called the immunoSEQ multiplex PCR reads with MiXCR, one entry per CDR3 protein. The sample shows about 200,000 distinct CDR3 sequences, 95% of them seen only once.

This chain uses TRBV20-1 with TRBJ2-1, with 9 bases aligning to TRBD2. The receptor comes from a human donor with multiple sclerosis. The sequenced material came from CD4+ T cells from PBMCs. CDR3 in amino acids: CSAGPGTSLPREQFF. In DNA, the CDR3 is TGCAGTGCCGGCCCCGGGACTAGCCTTCCGCGGGAGCAGTTCTTC.